This T cell receptor beta chain was captured in a study of blood T cell repertoires in COVID-19 (dated by TCRdb to 2018 to 2021). Study-wide context: Samples covering the acute and convalescent phases of COVID-19 were provided by collaborators in the United States, Italy and Spain. Deeply sampled blood TCRbeta repertoires from subjects exposed to, actively infected with, or recovered from COVID-19 were included in the dataset. Where available, HLA class I and class II types were taken from metadata supplied by the sample provider and were not determined by assay-based typing. Samples came from the ongoing ImmuneRACE study (first 160 participants) plus 1,254 subjects from 6 global collaborators. The prospective study material was composed of cDNA or gDNA derived from T cells, B-cell-depleted T cells, or PBMCs. The repertoires were released in a freely available public database intended as a resource for research on the immune response to SARS-CoV-2. Sample metadata almost always included a de-identified subject ID, COVID-19 status, age in years and sex. Paper-wide results and their limitations: The amount of clinical and demographic metadata varied by source and participant and was provided uncurated.

Points on this clone: The antigen this receptor binds is unknown. Per-nucleotide qualities are absent, and no much larger clonotype sits a single base away.

In the prospective study, participants were about 18 to 95 years old, resided in about two dozen geographic areas of the United States, and were enrolled through a virtual design. Cohort assignment in the prospective study relied on participant-reported clinical history from a screening survey and a study questionnaire. A participant counted as exposed if, within 2 weeks of entering the study, that participant had been in contact with someone who had a PCR-confirmed or clinician-diagnosed COVID-19 case. Each participant in the prospective study had whole blood, serum and a nasopharyngeal or oropharyngeal swab collected by mobile phlebotomists. Over a 2-month period, participants in the prospective study had the option of providing additional blood draws and questionnaires. Prospective study blood samples were shipped either frozen or at room temperature before DNA extraction. Its CDR3 holds 14 amino acids, cysteine through phenylalanine. The entry retains the CDR3 DNA only, 42 bases that are in frame from base 1. Trimming removed 3 bases from V and 1 base from J, leaving 10 bases between the germline ends. CDR1 is given as SGHRS and CDR2 as YFSETQ, both from the germline V gene.

TCRbeta CDR3 regions were amplified from genomic DNA by means of the immunoSEQ Assay, a bias-controlled multiplex PCR. The paper's processing steps were these. Nucleated cell counts per sample were estimated from amplification of reference gene primers within the assay. To quantify the absolute abundance of each unique TCRbeta CDR3 rearrangement, sequence reads were collapsed and filtered. For each sample, productive Simpson clonality was calculated as the square root of Simpson's diversity index across productive rearrangements. This immuneACCESS table, as held by TCRdb, lists in-frame sequences with V and J called but not all clones. Of the missing ones, under half trace to an unresolved V gene in checked studies; the others have no known cause. The DNA gave D and trimming, while V, J and clone size come from that table. Counted in this sample were 250,000 to 300,000 clones; just under 90% of them appeared once. The top ten clones comprise 2.5% to 3% of the sample.

The chain couples TRBV5-1 to TRBJ1-1; a weak D assignment points to TRBD1 (6 bases agree). Sequencing input: PBMCs or T cells enriched from blood (not recorded which). This TCR came from a woman between 50 and 59 years old who had been exposed to COVID-19. CDR3 loop: CASSSGQTNTEAFF. At the DNA level, the sequence is TGCGCCAGCAGCTCAGGACAGACGAACACTGAAGCTTTCTTT.